Included here is one TCR beta chain sequence, with context. The data derive from a study of blood T cell repertoires in COVID-19. Study information: Sources were T cells, B-cell-depleted T cells, or PBMCs; the material itself was cDNA or gDNA.

Method: immunoSEQ multiplex PCR; TCRdb's copy keeps in-frame clones and lacks some. The table includes under 250,000 clones, about 85% detected once. V dropped 4 bases and J dropped 2 bases, with 12 bases sitting between them. The germline V gene encodes CDR1 LNHNV and CDR2 YYDKDF (reference sequence). The CDR3 runs to 14 residues. This clonotype was obtained from a man aged 45-65 years who had recovered from COVID-19. Input material: peripheral blood. The chain is built from TRBV15 and TRBJ2-7; possibly TRBD2 for D (6 bases). The CDR3: CATSTAGGTYEQYF. The CDR3 DNA reads TGTGCCACCAGCACAGCGGGCGGAACCTACGAGCAGTACTTC.